This T cell receptor (beta chain) was identified during a study of blood T cell repertoires in COVID-19. Study-level information: T cells, B-cell-depleted T cells, or PBMCs supplied cDNA or gDNA.

This clone showed up just once. The authors' processing: By means of reference gene primer amplification, nucleated cell counts were estimated. Profiling relied on immunoSEQ multiplex PCR, and the TCRdb table lists in-frame clones only, not all of them. V, J and clone size are taken as reported in that table, and D and trimming were inferred from the DNA itself. The sample carries 300,000 to 400,000 clones, roughly nine tenths recorded once. The V end lost 0 bases, the J end lost 6 bases, and 15 bases lay between the germline ends. Germline CDR1 and CDR2: LGHDT and YNNKEL (reference sequence). The CDR3 extends over 15 amino acids.

Sequencing was done on a sample of PBMCs or T cells enriched from blood (not recorded which). The chain joins TRBV3-1 (or the pseudogene TRBV3-2) to TRBJ2-7; TRBD1 might be the D (5 bases). The clonotype originates from a woman in her 30s who had recovered from COVID-19. The CDR3, as DNA: TGTGCCAGCAGCCAAGATTTTTTGTGGGGCCGCGAGCAGTACTTC. Amino acid sequence: CASSQDFLWGREQYF.